This T cell receptor (beta chain) appears in the sequencing data of a study of beta chain features in type 1 diabetes. General study points: cDNA sequencing could over-represent cells with high TCR expression. Patients' naive, central memory and Treg TCRB repertoires seemed closer to one another than those of healthy donors. The study found moderately but significantly shorter TCRB CDR3s in all four CD4+ subsets of Type 1 diabetes patients.

Comments on this clone: Its target is unknown.

Reverse transcription of all isolated RNA meant that expressed TCRB transcripts were sequenced. The assay was immunoSEQ multiplex PCR, and TCRdb's table has in-frame clones only and misses some. Altogether under 300,000 clones are present, approximately 20% being singletons, with the ten largest covering approximately 0.029%. Populations obtained by sorting all exceeded 98% purity. Germline V gene lookup returns CDR1 SGHTA and CDR2 FQGNSA. Trimming took off 5 bases at V and 3 bases at J, with 5 bases between the two ends. The CDR3 runs to 11 residues. The rearrangement joins TRBV7-2 to TRBJ2-7; D is uncertain. The source is a woman aged 40 to 50 with type 1 diabetes. The specimen sequenced was naive CD4+ T cells from blood. The CDR3 spells CASSGSYEQYF. CDR3 coding DNA: TGTGCCAGCAGCGGCAGCTACGAGCAGTACTTC.